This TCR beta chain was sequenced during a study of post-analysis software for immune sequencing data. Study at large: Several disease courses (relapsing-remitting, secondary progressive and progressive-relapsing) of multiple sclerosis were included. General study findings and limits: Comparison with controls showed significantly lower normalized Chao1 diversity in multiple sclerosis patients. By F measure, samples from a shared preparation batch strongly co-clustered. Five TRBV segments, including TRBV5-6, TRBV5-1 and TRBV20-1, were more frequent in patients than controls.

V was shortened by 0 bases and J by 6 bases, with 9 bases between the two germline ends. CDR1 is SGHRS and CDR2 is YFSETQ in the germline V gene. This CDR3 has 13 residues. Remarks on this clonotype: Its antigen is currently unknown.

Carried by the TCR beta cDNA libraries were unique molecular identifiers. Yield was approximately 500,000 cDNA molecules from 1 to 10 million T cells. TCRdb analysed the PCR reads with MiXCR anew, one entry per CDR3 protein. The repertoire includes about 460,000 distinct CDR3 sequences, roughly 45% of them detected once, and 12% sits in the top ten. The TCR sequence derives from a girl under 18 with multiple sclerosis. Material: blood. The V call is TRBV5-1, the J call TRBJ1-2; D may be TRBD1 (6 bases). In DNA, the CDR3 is TGCGCCAGCAGCTTGGAACAGGGACATGGCTACACCTTC. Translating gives CASSLEQGHGYTF.